This T cell receptor (beta chain) is from a study of shared T cell receptors in the human thymus. Clones were sequenced by immunoSEQ multiplex PCR, and TCRdb holds only the in-frame ones, with some missing. The sample yields 550,000 to 800,000 clones, approximately 83% seen once. Germline CDR1 is MDHEN and CDR2 is SYDVKM. The V and J ends lost 2 bases and 3 bases, in that order; junction bases with no gene match: 17. The CDR3 length is 19 residues. The same data also contributed to another study, on human thymus T cells. As that study records: Surgeons resected thymus tissue during corrective heart surgery. Highly overlapping thymic repertoires in unrelated individuals were reported by related research.

The V gene is TRBV28, the J gene TRBJ1-1, with 8 bases identical to TRBD1. The sample taken for sequencing was thymocytes. The source is a girl less than two years old with a congenital heart defect. CDR3 DNA sequence: TGTGCCAGCAGTTTAGGTATGTCCAGAAAGGAGACAGGGGACACTGAAGCTTTCTTT. Translating gives CASSLGMSRKETGDTEAFF.